This T cell receptor beta chain was observed in a study of blood T cell dynamics during melanoma immunotherapy. Overall study context: First-line therapy was either pembrolizumab or nivolumab with ipilimumab for metastatic melanoma. Points from the study as a whole: Clones driving repertoire changes may be melanoma-specific or general immune activation. At W3, later disease-control patients showed bifurcated PBMC repertoire changes, unlike progressors.

The repertoire was sequenced with immunoSEQ multiplex PCR; TCRdb's copy has only in-frame clones and lacks some. There are roughly 9,900 clones in the sample; 75% to 90% occur only once, and roughly 6.9% lies in the top ten. The CDR3 is 15 residues long. V shed 1 base, J shed 5 bases, and the junction held 4 bases outside the gene matches. The germline V gene has CDR1 MNHNS and CDR2 SASEGT. Time point indicated: week 3, after first cycle of checkpoint inhibitor. On this clone: Its target is unknown.

This receptor was obtained from a human donor with melanoma. The sample was blood, taken from a patient treated with checkpoint blockade. The genes are TRBV6-1 and TRBJ2-5, with 10 positions matching TRBD1. The CDR3 sequence is CASSEGTGGYETQYF. The CDR3 region has the DNA TGTGCCAGCAGTGAAGGGACAGGGGGATATGAGACCCAGTACTTC.